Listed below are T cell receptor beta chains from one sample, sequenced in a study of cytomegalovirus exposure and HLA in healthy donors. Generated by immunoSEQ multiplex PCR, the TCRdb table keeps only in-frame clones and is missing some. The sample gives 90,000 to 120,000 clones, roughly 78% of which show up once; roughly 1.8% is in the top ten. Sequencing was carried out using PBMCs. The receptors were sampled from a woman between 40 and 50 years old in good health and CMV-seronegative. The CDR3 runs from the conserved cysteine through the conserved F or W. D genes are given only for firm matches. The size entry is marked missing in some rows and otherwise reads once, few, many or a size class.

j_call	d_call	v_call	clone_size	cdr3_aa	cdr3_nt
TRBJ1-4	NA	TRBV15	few	CATGLANEKLFF	TGTGCCACGGGGCTGGCTAATGAAAAACTGTTTTTT
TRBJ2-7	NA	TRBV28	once	CASSQGGRGLGYEQYF	TGTGCCAGCAGCCAAGGGGGCCGGGGGCTAGGCTACGAGCAGTACTTC
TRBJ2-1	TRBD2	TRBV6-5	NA	CASRTSGSNEQFF	TGTGCCAGCAGGACTAGCGGGAGCAATGAGCAGTTCTTC
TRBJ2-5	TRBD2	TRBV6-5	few	CASSYLAGDSETQYF	TGTGCCAGCAGTTACTTAGCGGGAGATTCAGAGACCCAGTACTTC
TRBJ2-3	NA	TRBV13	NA	CASSRGGEDPDTQYF	TGTGCCAGCAGCCGGGGCGGGGAGGATCCAGATACGCAGTATTTT
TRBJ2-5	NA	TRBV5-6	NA	CASSLQPYSQETQYF	TGTGCCAGCAGCTTACAGCCCTACAGTCAAGAGACCCAGTACTTC
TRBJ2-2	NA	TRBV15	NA	CATSRDFQRGSGELFF	TGTGCCACCAGCAGAGATTTCCAGAGAGGGTCCGGGGAGCTGTTTTTT
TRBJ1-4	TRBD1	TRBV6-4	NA	CASSDSTGPNEKLFF	TGTGCCAGCAGTGACTCGACAGGGCCTAATGAAAAACTGTTTTTT
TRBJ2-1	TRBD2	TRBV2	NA	CASSMLRGGTGNEQFF	TGTGCCAGCAGTATGCTTCGCGGGGGAACCGGGAATGAGCAGTTCTTC
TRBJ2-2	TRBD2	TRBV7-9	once	CASSALLADFTGELFF	TGTGCCAGCAGCGCTCTGCTAGCGGACTTCACCGGGGAGCTGTTTTTT
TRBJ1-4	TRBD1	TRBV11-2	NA	CASSLGQGWGKLFF	TGTGCCAGCAGCCTGGGACAGGGCTGGGGAAAACTGTTTTTT
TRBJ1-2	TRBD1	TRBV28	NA	CASSPHWTGLGYTF	TGTGCCAGCAGTCCCCACTGGACAGGTCTCGGCTACACCTTC
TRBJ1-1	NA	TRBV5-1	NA	CASSLVGGGTEAFF	TGCGCCAGCAGCTTGGTTGGGGGCGGCACTGAAGCTTTCTTT
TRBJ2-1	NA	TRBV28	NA	CATTPWVVRGLSYNEQFF	TGTGCCACCACGCCCTGGGTAGTGCGGGGACTTTCCTACAATGAGCAGTTCTTC
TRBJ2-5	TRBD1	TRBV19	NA	CASNKDRGQETQYF	TGTGCCAGTAATAAGGACAGGGGTCAAGAGACCCAGTACTTC
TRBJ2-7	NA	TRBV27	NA	CASSLRLAHTYEQYF	TGTGCCAGCAGTTTACGGCTAGCGCATACCTACGAGCAGTACTTC
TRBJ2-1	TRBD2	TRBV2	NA	CASSLTSGRSNEQFF	TGTGCCAGCAGCTTGACTAGCGGGAGATCCAATGAGCAGTTCTTC
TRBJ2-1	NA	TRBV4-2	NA	CASSLPGRWGANNEQFF	TGTGCCAGCAGCCTCCCTGGGAGGTGGGGAGCCAACAATGAGCAGTTCTTC
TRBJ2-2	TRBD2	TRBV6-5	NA	CASSTPGLFYGELFF	TGTGCCAGCAGTACACCGGGACTATTTTACGGGGAGCTGTTTTTT
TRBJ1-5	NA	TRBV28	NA	CASRQGVQPQHF	TGTGCCAGCAGACAAGGGGTTCAGCCCCAGCATTTT
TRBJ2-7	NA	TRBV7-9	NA	CASSLVGPYEQYF	TGTGCCAGCAGCTTAGTTGGCCCCTACGAGCAGTACTTC
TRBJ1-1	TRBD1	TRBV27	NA	CASSVDRGNTEAFF	TGTGCCAGCAGTGTAGACAGGGGCAACACCGAAGCTTTCTTT
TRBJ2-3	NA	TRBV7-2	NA	CASSQTGREALGDTQYF	TGTGCCAGCAGTCAAACCGGGCGGGAAGCCTTGGGAGATACGCAGTATTTT
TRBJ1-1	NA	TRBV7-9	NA	CASSQQWNTEAFF	TGTGCCAGCAGCCAACAGTGGAACACTGAAGCTTTCTTT
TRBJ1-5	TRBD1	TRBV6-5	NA	CASRGQGGSQPQHF	TGTGCCAGCAGGGGACAGGGGGGGAGTCAGCCCCAGCATTTT
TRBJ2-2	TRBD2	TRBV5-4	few	CASSPGLVGELFF	TGTGCCAGCAGCCCGGGACTAGTCGGGGAGCTGTTTTTT
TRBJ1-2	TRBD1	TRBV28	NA	CASSLGQGDGYTF	TGTGCCAGCAGTTTGGGACAGGGAGACGGCTACACCTTC
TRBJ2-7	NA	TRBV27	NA	CASSSGIAYEQYF	TGTGCCAGCAGTTCTGGCATTGCCTACGAGCAGTACTTC
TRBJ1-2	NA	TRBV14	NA	CASSQDTGQGYTF	TGTGCCAGCAGCCAAGATACCGGTCAAGGCTACACCTTC
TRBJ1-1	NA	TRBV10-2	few	CASRDRGPRTEAFF	TGCGCCAGCAGGGACCGGGGTCCAAGGACTGAAGCTTTCTTT
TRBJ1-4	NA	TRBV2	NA	CASSDHRVNEKLFF	TGTGCCAGCAGTGACCACAGGGTCAATGAAAAACTGTTTTTT
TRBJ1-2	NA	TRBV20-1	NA	CRPIKGDYTF	TGCAGGCCCATTAAGGGAGACTACACCTTC
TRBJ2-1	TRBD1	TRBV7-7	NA	CASSLNVQGASNEQFF	TGTGCTAGCAGCTTAAACGTACAGGGGGCAAGTAATGAGCAGTTCTTC
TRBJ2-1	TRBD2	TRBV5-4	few	CASRMGGGRAPNEQFF	TGTGCCAGCAGAATGGGGGGCGGGAGGGCCCCCAATGAGCAGTTCTTC
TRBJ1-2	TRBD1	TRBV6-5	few	CASSYSLGQGYGYTF	TGTGCCAGCAGTTACTCGCTAGGACAGGGTTATGGCTACACCTTC
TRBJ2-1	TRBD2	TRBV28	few	CATRLAAYNEQFF	TGTGCCACCCGGCTAGCGGCTTACAATGAGCAGTTCTTC
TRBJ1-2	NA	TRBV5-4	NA	CASSEGQSYGYTF	TGTGCCAGCAGCGAAGGACAGAGCTATGGCTACACCTTC
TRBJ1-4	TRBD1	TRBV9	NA	CASSRTGGNEKLFF	TGTGCCAGCAGCCGGACAGGAGGTAATGAAAAACTGTTTTTT
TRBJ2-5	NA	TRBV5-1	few	CASSSQETQYF	TGCGCCAGCAGCTCGCAAGAGACCCAGTACTTC
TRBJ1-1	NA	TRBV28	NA	CASSLGALNTEAFF	TGTGCCAGCAGTTTAGGGGCTCTGAACACTGAAGCTTTCTTT
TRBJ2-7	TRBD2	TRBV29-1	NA	CSVEDLSGEVGYEQYF	TGCAGCGTTGAAGACCTGAGCGGGGAAGTCGGCTACGAGCAGTACTTC